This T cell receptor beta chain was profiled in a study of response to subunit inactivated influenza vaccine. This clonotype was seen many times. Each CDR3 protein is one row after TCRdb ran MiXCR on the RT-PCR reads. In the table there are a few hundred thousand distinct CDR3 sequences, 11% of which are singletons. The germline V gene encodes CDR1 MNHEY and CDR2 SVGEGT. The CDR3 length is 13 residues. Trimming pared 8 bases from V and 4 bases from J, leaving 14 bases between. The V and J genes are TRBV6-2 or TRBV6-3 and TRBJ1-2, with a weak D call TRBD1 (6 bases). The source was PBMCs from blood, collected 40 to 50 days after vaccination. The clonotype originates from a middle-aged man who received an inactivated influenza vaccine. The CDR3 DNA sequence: TGTGCCAGCGGCACGGGGGCGATCTATGGCTACACCTTC. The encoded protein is CASGTGAIYGYTF.